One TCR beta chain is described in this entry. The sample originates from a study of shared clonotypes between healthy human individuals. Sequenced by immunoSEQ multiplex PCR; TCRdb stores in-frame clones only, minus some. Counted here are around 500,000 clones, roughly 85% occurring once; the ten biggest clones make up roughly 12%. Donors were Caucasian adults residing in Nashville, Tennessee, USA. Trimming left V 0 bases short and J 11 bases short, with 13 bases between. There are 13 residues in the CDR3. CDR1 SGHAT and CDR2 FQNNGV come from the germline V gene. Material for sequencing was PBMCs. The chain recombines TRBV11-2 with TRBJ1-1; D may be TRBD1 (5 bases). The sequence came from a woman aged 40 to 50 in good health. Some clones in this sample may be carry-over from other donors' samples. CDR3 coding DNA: TGTGCCAGCAGCTTAGATCGGGGGGATACGGCTTTCTTT. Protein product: CASSLDRGDTAFF.